This T cell receptor (beta chain) was captured by sequencing in a study of T cell responses to AZD1222 COVID-19 vaccine. General study results and limits: Spike-specific TCR breadth and depth grew following two AZD1222 doses.

Trimming took off 3 bases at V and 3 bases at J, with 12 bases between the two ends. Germline V CDR1 and CDR2: SEHNR, FQNEAQ (reference sequence). The CDR3 extends over 14 amino acids. Turning to this clone: The antigen remains undetermined.

This table comes from immunoSEQ multiplex PCR, and its TCRdb copy is limited to in-frame clones, with some not included. The data contain 150,000 to 200,000 clones, around 90% of them singletons. The input for sequencing was peripheral blood, taken 28 days after the second dose of the MenACWY control vaccine. The chain couples TRBV7-9 to TRBJ2-7; TRBD2 might be the D (6 bases). The source of this sequence is an adult who received the MenACWY meningococcal vaccine as a control. CDR3 sequence (DNA): TGTGCCAGCAGCTTCCGGGACTCGGGCTACGAGCAGTACTTC. It encodes CASSFRDSGYEQYF.